One and the same sample provided the 4 T cell receptor beta chains below, sequenced in a study of cytomegalovirus exposure and HLA in healthy donors. 13 Jbeta primers and 60 Vbeta primers were used for the PCR. TCRdb's copy holds only in-frame clones and misses some; the assay was immunoSEQ multiplex PCR. The repertoire consists of about 100,000 clones, with roughly 75% occurring once and the leading ten covering about 14%. Sequencing was carried out using PBMCs. The receptors stem from a male donor in good health and CMV-seropositive.

The CDR3 spells CASSGAGTGYHEQFF. DNA for the CDR3: TGTGCCAGCAGCGGCGCCGGGACAGGGTATCATGAGCAGTTCTTC. V usage is TRBV9 and J usage is TRBJ2-1; 9 nucleotides agree with TRBD1. CDR1 is SGDLS and CDR2 is YYNGEE in the germline V gene. V shed 3 bases and J 8 bases; nucleotides not matched to a gene: 9. This CDR3 contains 15 residues.

The V call is TRBV28, the J call TRBJ1-2; D not resolved. Trimming took off 4 bases at V and 6 bases at J, with 9 bases between the two ends. There are 12 residues in the CDR3. Germline CDR1 reads MDHEN; CDR2 reads SYDVKM. CDR3 in DNA: TGTGCCAGCAGTTCCGGGATCCATGGCTACACCTTC. It encodes CASSSGIHGYTF.

The CDR3 loop is CASSQHPGGSGQPQHF. CDR3 DNA sequence: TGCGCCAGCAGCCAGCACCCAGGGGGCTCTGGACAGCCCCAGCATTTT. The V call is TRBV4-1, the J call TRBJ1-5; 8 bases line up with TRBD1. The germline CDR1 and CDR2 sequences are MGHRA and YSYEKL. V was pared by 3 bases and J by 7 bases, with 11 bases of the junction left unmatched. CDR3 size: 16 residues.

The chain carries TRBV4-1 and TRBJ2-2; 8 bases agree with TRBD2. CDR1 and CDR2 (germline): MGHRA, YSYEKL. V gave up 8 bases and J gave up 1 base; unmatched junction bases: 0. This CDR3 has 13 amino acids. The CDR3 region is CASRGGNTGELFF. The DNA of the CDR3 is TGCGCCAGCCGGGGGGGGAACACCGGGGAGCTGTTTTTT.